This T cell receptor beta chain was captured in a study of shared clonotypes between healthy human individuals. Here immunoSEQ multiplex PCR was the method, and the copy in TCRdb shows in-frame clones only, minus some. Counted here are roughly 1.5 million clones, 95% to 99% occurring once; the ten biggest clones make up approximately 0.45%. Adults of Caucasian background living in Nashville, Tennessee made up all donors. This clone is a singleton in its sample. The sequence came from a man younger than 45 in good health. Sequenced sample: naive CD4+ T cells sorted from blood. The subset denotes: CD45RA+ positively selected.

Here the CDR3 reads CASSIRSRDYQETQYF. As DNA, the CDR3 is TGTGCCAGTAGTATTCGATCCCGGGACTATCAAGAGACCCAGTACTTC. The chain couples TRBV19 to TRBJ2-5; 7 bases line up with TRBD2. CDR1 is LNHDA and CDR2 is SQIVND in the germline V gene (reference sequence). CDR3 size: 16 residues. V was clipped by 3 bases and J by 2 bases; unmatched bases: 9.